One sample yielded the 29 T cell receptor beta chains listed below, sequenced in a study of blood T cell repertoires in COVID-19. Sequenced by immunoSEQ multiplex PCR; TCRdb stores in-frame clones only, minus some. The sample carries about 96,000 clones, approximately 84% recorded once. Sequencing input: peripheral blood. These receptors came from a woman aged 60-70 years with acute or convalescent COVID-19.

The rearrangement links TRBV27 to TRBJ1-6; tentative D call: TRBD1 (6 bases). Germline CDR1 and CDR2: MNHEY and SMNVEV (reference sequence). V was trimmed by 6 bases and J by 7 bases, leaving 13 bases between them. The CDR3 consists of 14 residues. CDR3 in amino acids: CASSLGQSNSPLHF. In nucleotides, the CDR3 is TGTGCCAGCAGCCTTGGACAGTCAAATTCACCCCTCCACTTT.

This CDR3 is CASSYITRETQYF. Here the CDR3 DNA reads TGTGCCAGCAGTTACATTACACGCGAGACCCAGTACTTC. The V gene is TRBV6-2 or TRBV6-3, the J gene TRBJ2-5, with D hard to call. This CDR3 spans 13 amino acids. Germline V gives CDR1 MNHEY, CDR2 SVGEGT. V lost 2 bases and J 5 bases, leaving 9 bases between the germline ends.

The V call is TRBV27, the J call TRBJ1-2; 9 bases line up with TRBD1. CDR3 size: 15 residues. The germline gives CDR1 MNHEY, CDR2 SMNVEV (reference sequence). V lost 5 bases to trimming and J lost 6 bases; unmatched junction nucleotides: 10. The CDR3 loop reads CASSTRTGARHGYTF. CDR3 DNA sequence: TGTGCCAGCAGTACACGGACAGGGGCGCGGCATGGCTACACCTTC.

This sequence joins TRBV2 and TRBJ1-3, with D unresolved. The CDR3 contains 13 residues. Per the germline V gene, CDR1 is SNHLY and CDR2 is FYNNEI. CDR3 protein: CALTVRSGNTIYF. The CDR3 DNA sequence: TGTGCACTTACAGTTCGCTCTGGAAACACCATATATTTT.

The chain links TRBV7-9 to TRBJ1-6; 9 bases match TRBD1. The V gene's germline CDR1 is SEHNR and CDR2 FQNEAQ (reference sequence). The CDR3 sequence is 18 residues long. V gave up 2 bases and J gave up 4 bases; unmatched junction bases: 9. CDR3 amino acids: CASSLSPGQGRYNSPLHF. The CDR3 bases are TGTGCCAGCAGCTTATCCCCAGGACAGGGGAGATATAATTCACCCCTCCACTTT.

This rearrangement joins TRBV7-9 to TRBJ2-1; D is possibly TRBD2 (6 bases). The CDR3 length is 12 residues. The V gene's germline CDR1 is SEHNR and CDR2 FQNEAQ (reference sequence). V lost 5 bases, J lost 10 bases, and 12 bases lay in between. The CDR3 sequence is CASSPGVGEQFF. DNA of the CDR3: TGTGCCAGCAGCCCGGGAGTAGGGGAGCAGTTCTTC.

The chain has TRBV6-6 and TRBJ1-2; 11 bases line up with TRBD1. Germline assignment: CDR1 MNHNY and CDR2 SVGAGI (reference sequence). The junction had 15 bases not matched to a gene; V was cut back by 5 bases and J by 4 bases. This CDR3 has 18 residues. The CDR3 region is CASSHLGGQGVSRYGYTF. CDR3 bases: TGTGCCAGCAGTCACCTGGGGGGACAGGGGGTATCCCGCTATGGCTACACCTTC.

The chain combines TRBV5-6 with TRBJ2-2; 7 bases map to TRBD1. V lost 6 bases and J lost 5; bases outside the gene matches: 7. Germline lookup yields CDR1 SGHDT and CDR2 YYEEEE. This CDR3 has 14 amino acids. This CDR3 reads CASIEGARTGELFF. CDR3 coding DNA: TGTGCCAGCATTGAGGGGGCGAGGACCGGGGAGCTGTTTTTT.

Remarks on this clone: The germline gene is not matched at one end of the junction; a read error may be the cause. The V call is TRBV25-1, the J call TRBJ1-2; D ambiguous. The CDR3 covers 14 residues. Germline loops: CDR1 MGHDK, CDR2 SYGVNS. The CDR3 sequence: CASSELRPANGYTF. The CDR3 DNA is TGTGCCAGCAGTGAATTGCGGCCCGCCAATGGGTACACCTTC.

The chain joins TRBV7-9 to TRBJ1-4; 9 nucleotides agree with TRBD1. CDR1 and CDR2 from the germline V gene are SEHNR and FQNEAQ (reference sequence). The CDR3 has 13 amino acids. V gave up 5 bases and J gave up 8 bases; unmatched junction bases: 3. In DNA, the CDR3 is TGTGCCAGCAGCCGGGACAGGGTGGAAAAACTGTTTTTT. As protein: CASSRDRVEKLFF.

The chain combines TRBV12-5 with TRBJ1-1, with TRBD1 matching over 9 bases. The CDR3 loop spans 17 amino acids. Per the germline V gene, CDR1 is LGHNT and CDR2 is FRNRAP. The V gene end was trimmed by 3 bases and the J gene end by 2 bases; junction bases not matched to a gene: 10. The CDR3 nucleotides are TGTGCTAGTGGTTTCGAAAAACAGGGGGCAGGAAACACTGAAGCTTTCTTT. Its protein is CASGFEKQGAGNTEAFF.

The chain couples TRBV28 to TRBJ1-1; D unresolved. The CDR3 totals 14 residues. Between the trimmed V and J ends, which lost 6 bases and 6 bases, there was a span of 17 bases. Germline V gene lookup returns CDR1 MDHEN and CDR2 SYDVKM. The chain's CDR3 is CASSSRGRVSEAFF. As DNA, the CDR3 is TGTGCCAGCAGCAGCCGGGGTAGGGTATCTGAAGCTTTCTTT.

The gene calls are TRBV19 and TRBJ1-6; the D gene is possibly TRBD1 (5 bases). The germline CDR1 and CDR2 sequences are LNHDA and SQIVND (reference sequence). The V gene lost 2 bases and the J gene lost 6 bases, with 8 bases spanning the gap. The CDR3 runs to 14 residues. The CDR3 reads CASSIRQFNSPLHF. The DNA of the CDR3 is TGTGCCAGTAGTATAAGACAGTTTAATTCACCCCTCCACTTT.

V gene TRBV19 combines with J gene TRBJ1-2, with D possibly matching TRBD1 (6 bases). The CDR3 contains 15 residues. Germline V CDR1 and CDR2: LNHDA, SQIVND (reference sequence). V was cut by 5 bases and J by 7 bases, with 20 bases left in between. DNA for the CDR3: TGTGCCAGTAGTCCCACTGCTACAGGGAGTTCTGGCTACACCTTC. Translation: CASSPTATGSSGYTF.

The chain employs TRBV5-6 and TRBJ1-1, with D uncertain. V shed 0 bases and J shed 8 bases, with 17 bases lying between them. The CDR3 totals 15 residues. The germline gives CDR1 SGHDT, CDR2 YYEEEE. The CDR3 loop is CASSLALFGGEEAFF. CDR3 DNA sequence: TGTGCCAGCAGCTTGGCTCTATTCGGTGGAGAGGAAGCTTTCTTT.

The J gene is TRBJ1-2, the V gene TRBV18; perhaps TRBD1 as D (5 bases). V shed 3 bases and J shed 4 bases, with 9 bases lying between them. The CDR3 covers 13 residues. The germline V gene encodes CDR1 KGHSH and CDR2 LQKENI. The CDR3, as DNA: TGTGCCAGCTCACCGGGGGAGGGCTATGGCTACACCTTC. Translation: CASSPGEGYGYTF.

The chain carries TRBV6-5 and TRBJ2-7; 7 bases match TRBD2. The CDR3 is made up of 14 amino acids. The germline V gene has CDR1 MNHEY and CDR2 SVGAGI. V trimming: 2 bases; J trimming: 2 bases; junction bases outside the gene matches: 3. CDR3 residues: CASSYAREAYEQYF. CDR3 coding DNA: TGTGCCAGCAGTTACGCTCGGGAGGCCTACGAGCAGTACTTC.

The chain combines TRBV7-2 with TRBJ1-4; 9 bases are a match to TRBD1. The trim removed 3 bases at V and 8 bases at J, leaving 1 base unmatched. This CDR3 is built from 13 residues. Germline CDR1 and CDR2: SGHTA and FQGNSA. CDR3 sequence reads: CASSLGTGEKLFF. The DNA for the CDR3 is TGTGCCAGCAGCTTGGGGACAGGGGAAAAACTGTTTTTT.

V and J are TRBV2 and TRBJ2-3; possible D gene TRBD2, 7 bases. With 1 base removed from V and 2 bases from J, the gap between germline ends came to 19 bases. The CDR3 runs 18 residues. CDR1 and CDR2 from the germline V gene are SNHLY and FYNNEI. CDR3 protein: CASSEGGVGGPHTDTQYF. DNA of the CDR3: TGTGCCAGCAGTGAAGGGGGTGTGGGGGGGCCCCACACAGATACGCAGTATTTT.

The chain recombines TRBV14 with TRBJ1-1; TRBD1 is a possible D gene (6 bases). The CDR3 has 12 residues. Looked up from germline, CDR1 is SGHDN and CDR2 is FVKESK. Trimming left V 3 bases short and J 5 bases short, with 7 bases between. CDR3: CASSQQGTEAFF. For the CDR3, the DNA is TGTGCCAGCAGCCAGCAGGGGACTGAAGCTTTCTTT.

This chain links TRBV28 with TRBJ2-4; 7 bases match TRBD1. The CDR3 has 13 residues. Germline V gene data show CDR1 as MDHEN and CDR2 as SYDVKM. The trim removed 5 bases at V and 6 bases at J, leaving 4 bases unmatched. CDR3 nucleotide sequence: TGTGCCAGCAGTCCTGGGGACAGAAACATTCAGTACTTC. This gives the protein CASSPGDRNIQYF.

This clone was recorded once. CDR3 residues: CASSFDRGSTDTQYF. In nucleotides, the CDR3 is TGTGCCAGCAGCTTCGACAGGGGGTCCACAGATACGCAGTATTTT. The V gene is TRBV11-3, the J gene TRBJ2-3, with 9 bases lining up with TRBD1. Germline V gene sequence: CDR1 SGHNT, CDR2 YENEEA. The J segment lost 2 bases and the V segment lost 3 bases, leaving 3 bases of the junction unmatched. The CDR3 length is 15 residues.

This rearrangement joins TRBV29-1 to TRBJ1-1; 11 bases match TRBD1. The CDR3 spans 11 residues. CDR1 is SQVTM and CDR2 is ANQGSEA in the germline V gene. J gave up 10 bases and V 5 bases, and 3 bases lay outside the gene matches. The CDR3 sequence: CSVWTGGIAFF. The CDR3 DNA reads TGCAGCGTTTGGACAGGGGGCATAGCTTTCTTT.

The V and J genes are TRBV5-6 and TRBJ2-6, with 7 positions matching TRBD1. V lost 4 bases and J lost 2; bases outside the gene matches: 9. CDR1 and CDR2 from the germline V gene are SGHDT and YYEEEE. The CDR3 spans 17 residues. In DNA, the CDR3 is TGTGCCAGCAGCCCGCCGACAGGGAACACTGGGGCCAACGTCCTGACTTTC. Protein product: CASSPPTGNTGANVLTF.

This chain joins TRBV12-3 or TRBV12-4 and TRBJ1-3; tentative D call: TRBD1 (6 bases). The CDR3 is made up of 13 amino acids. The V end lost 3 bases, the J end lost 7 bases, and 10 bases lay between the germline ends. CDR3 bases: TGTGCCAGCAGTTTGGCAGGGGACAACACCATATATTTT. The encoded protein is CASSLAGDNTIYF.

The chain recombines TRBV9 with TRBJ1-4, with D tentatively TRBD1 (5 bases). The germline CDR1 and CDR2 sequences are SGDLS and YYNGEE. The CDR3 runs 14 residues. V lost 7 bases and J lost 0, with 10 bases in between. The CDR3 here is CASAAGATNEKLFF. The CDR3 bases are TGTGCCAGCGCAGCGGGGGCAACTAATGAAAAACTGTTTTTT.

The chain couples TRBV28 to TRBJ1-1, with 8 nucleotides matching TRBD1. The germline V gene has CDR1 MDHEN and CDR2 SYDVKM. The trim removed 7 bases at V and 0 bases at J, leaving 4 bases unmatched. The CDR3 is 14 residues long. CDR3 nucleotide sequence: TGTGCCAGCACAGACAGGGGAATGAACACTGAAGCTTTCTTT. This sequence encodes CASTDRGMNTEAFF.

This chain uses TRBV10-3 with TRBJ1-1; TRBD1 matches 8 bases. The V and J ends lost 4 bases and 8 bases, in that order; junction bases with no gene match: 15. The CDR3 sequence is 16 residues long. Germline V gene lookup returns CDR1 ENHRY and CDR2 SYGVKD. CDR3 protein: CAISATGAASLREAFF. CDR3 nucleotide sequence: TGTGCCATCAGTGCGACAGGGGCAGCCTCACTTAGAGAAGCTTTCTTT.

The rearrangement uses TRBV5-1 and TRBJ1-2, with D hard to call. Trimming removed 0 bases at V and 4 bases at J, with 13 bases between. Germline V gene data show CDR1 as SGHRS and CDR2 as YFSETQ. The CDR3 extends over 15 amino acids. The CDR3 bases are TGCGCCAGCAGCTTGGGCGGCCCGAACACCTATGGCTACACCTTC. Its translation is CASSLGGPNTYGYTF.